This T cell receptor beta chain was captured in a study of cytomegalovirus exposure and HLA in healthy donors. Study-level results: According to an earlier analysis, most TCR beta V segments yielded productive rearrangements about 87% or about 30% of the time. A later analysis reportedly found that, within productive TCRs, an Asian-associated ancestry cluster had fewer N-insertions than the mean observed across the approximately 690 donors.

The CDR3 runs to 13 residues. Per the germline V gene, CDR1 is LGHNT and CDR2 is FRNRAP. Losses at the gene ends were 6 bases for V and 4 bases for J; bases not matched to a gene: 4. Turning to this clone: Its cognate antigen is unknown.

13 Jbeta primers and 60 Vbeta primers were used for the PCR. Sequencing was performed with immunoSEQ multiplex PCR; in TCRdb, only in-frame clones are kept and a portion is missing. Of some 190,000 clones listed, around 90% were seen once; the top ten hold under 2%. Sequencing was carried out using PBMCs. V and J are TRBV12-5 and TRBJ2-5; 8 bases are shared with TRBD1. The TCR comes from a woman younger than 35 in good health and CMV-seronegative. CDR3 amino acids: CASGTGTGETQYF. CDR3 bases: TGTGCTAGTGGGACCGGGACAGGAGAGACCCAGTACTTC.